A selection of T cell receptor beta chains follows, all from one sample in a study of T cell repertoires in cytomegalovirus infection. Via MiXCR, TCRdb re-called the reads, giving one row per CDR3 protein. The sample holds about 71,000 distinct CDR3 sequences, 20% to 25% seen once. No cognate antigen is known for these TCRs. This material consisted of CD8+ T cells from cultured PBMCs, taken from culture after CMV antigen stimulation. Receptors were obtained from a human donor in good health (CMV status not recorded). Some clones in this sample may be carry-over from other donors' samples. The CDR3 runs from the conserved cysteine through the conserved F or W. A D gene is named only where the DNA matches it firmly. The size of a clone is reported for some rows only, either as once, few or many, or as a class for expanded clones.

J gene | clone size | V gene | D gene | CDR3 protein | CDR3 DNA
TRBJ1-5 | few | TRBV27 | - | CASTSLSTGSNQPQHF | TGTGCCAGCACCTCTCTTTCTACGGGGAGCAATCAGCCCCAGCATTTT
TRBJ2-2 | - | TRBV12-3/TRBV12-4 | - | CASSPRPGFTGELFF | TGTGCCAGCAGCCCCAGACCAGGGTTCACCGGGGAGCTGTTTTTT
TRBJ2-1 | few | TRBV7-9 | TRBD1 | CASSPPTTGVSQFF | TGTGCCAGCAGCCCTCCGACGACAGGGGTTTCACAGTTCTTC
TRBJ1-1 | - | TRBV12-3/TRBV12-4 | - | CASNQPGRRNTEAFF | TGTGCCAGCAATCAACCGGGACGGAGGAACACTGAAGCTTTCTTT
TRBJ1-2 | - | TRBV27 | TRBD1 | CASSLKVPGQGAEANYGYTF | TGTGCCAGCAGTTTAAAGGTCCCGGGACAGGGGGCCGAGGCTAACTATGGCTACACCTTC
TRBJ1-6 | - | TRBV5-5 | TRBD1 | CASSHPSGGRSPLHF | TGTGCCAGCAGCCATCCTTCAGGGGGAAGATCACCCCTCCACTTT
TRBJ2-7 | - | TRBV7-2 | - | CASSFGGFDSYEQYF | TGTGCCAGCAGCTTTGGTGGGTTTGACTCTTACGAGCAGTACTTC
TRBJ2-7 | - | TRBV6-2/TRBV6-3 | - | CASSYSGTPVDREQYF | TGTGCCAGCAGTTACTCAGGGACACCTGTGGACCGTGAGCAGTACTTC
TRBJ1-2 | - | TRBV5-5 | TRBD1 | CASSSQGATNYGYTF | TGTGCCAGCAGCTCACAGGGGGCAACTAACTATGGCTACACCTTC
TRBJ2-2 | - | TRBV7-8 | - | CASSKSGGFEELFF | TGTGCCAGCAGCAAAAGTGGGGGGTTCGAGGAGCTGTTTTTT
TRBJ2-3 | - | TRBV7-2 | - | CASSSRSHSDTQYF | TGTGCCAGCAGTTCTAGGTCCCACTCAGATACGCAGTATTTT
TRBJ2-2 | - | TRBV7-2 | - | CASSLVTGPVERELFF | TGTGCCAGCAGCTTAGTTACGGGGCCGGTCGAAAGGGAGCTGTTTTTC
TRBJ1-2 | few | TRBV6-5 | - | CASSDSLEGYNYGYTF | TGTGCCAGCAGTGACAGCCTCGAGGGCTACAACTATGGCTACACCTTC
TRBJ2-2 | - | TRBV20-1 | - | CSARVQAGAGGELFF | TGCAGTGCTAGAGTTCAGGCAGGGGCAGGCGGGGAGCTGTTTTTT
TRBJ2-1 | - | TRBV20-1 | - | CSARDWGNEQFF | TGCAGTGCTAGAGACTGGGGCAATGAGCAGTTCTTC
TRBJ1-2 | few | TRBV7-8 | TRBD1 | CASSPSGQGGGGYTF | TGTGCCAGCAGCCCGTCGGGACAGGGGGGTGGTGGCTACACCTTC
TRBJ2-7 | few | TRBV11-2 | - | CASSLVGPSYEQYF | TGTGCCAGCAGCTTAGTCGGACCCTCCTACGAGCAGTACTTC
TRBJ2-7 | - | TRBV12-3/TRBV12-4 | TRBD1 | CASSGTGRTYEQYF | TGTGCCAGCAGTGGGACAGGGCGGACCTACGAGCAGTACTTC
TRBJ1-2 | - | TRBV29-1 | - | CSAGRDGSGYGYTF | TGCAGCGCAGGCCGGGACGGGTCTGGCTATGGCTACACCTTC
TRBJ1-1 | - | TRBV4-1 | - | CASSPRTMNTEAFF | TGCGCCAGCAGCCCGCGAACGATGAACACTGAAGCTTTCTTT
TRBJ2-7 | - | TRBV7-9 | TRBD1 | CASSLATGQGAYEQYF | TGTGCCAGCAGCTTAGCTACGGGACAGGGGGCCTACGAGCAGTACTTC
TRBJ1-2 | few | TRBV28 | TRBD1 | CASSWGGGVGGYTF | TGTGCCAGCAGTTGGGGAGGGGGCGTAGGTGGCTACACCTTC